This is a list of T cell receptor beta chains from one sample in a study of cytomegalovirus exposure and HLA in healthy donors. Clones were sequenced by immunoSEQ multiplex PCR, and TCRdb holds only the in-frame ones, with some missing. The sample lists over 120,000 clones, approximately 90% occurring once. Source material: PBMCs. The receptors derive from a man between 18 and 35 years old in good health and CMV-seropositive. Each CDR3 is given with its conserved first and last residue. Each record gives: J gene, V gene, D gene, clone size, CDR3 protein, CDR3 DNA. The D gene is left open where the match is weak. Clone size is given for some rows only: seen once, a few or many times, or a class if the clone is expanded.

J gene: TRBJ1-3
V gene: TRBV5-6
D gene: NA
clone size: NA
CDR3 protein: CASSLGHSGNTIYF
CDR3 DNA: TGTGCCAGCAGCTTGGGACATTCTGGAAACACCATATATTTT

J gene: TRBJ1-1
V gene: TRBV2
D gene: NA
clone size: NA
CDR3 protein: CASLLKGRGTEAFF
CDR3 DNA: TGTGCCAGCTTGTTGAAGGGGAGGGGGACTGAAGCTTTCTTT

J gene: TRBJ1-1
V gene: TRBV11-2
D gene: NA
clone size: NA
CDR3 protein: CASSLYEVTEAFF
CDR3 DNA: TGTGCCAGCAGCTTATACGAGGTCACTGAAGCTTTCTTT

J gene: TRBJ2-2
V gene: TRBV14
D gene: NA
clone size: NA
CDR3 protein: CASSQVQVPGELFF
CDR3 DNA: TGTGCCAGCAGCCAAGTACAGGTCCCCGGGGAGCTGTTTTTT

J gene: TRBJ2-2
V gene: TRBV13
D gene: NA
clone size: once
CDR3 protein: CASSLLGQAGELFF
CDR3 DNA: TGTGCCAGCAGCTTATTAGGTCAGGCCGGGGAGCTGTTTTTT

J gene: TRBJ2-5
V gene: TRBV7-9
D gene: TRBD2
clone size: NA
CDR3 protein: CASSLALTSGETQYF
CDR3 DNA: TGTGCCAGCAGCTTAGCGCTAACTAGCGGGGAGACCCAGTACTTC

J gene: TRBJ1-4
V gene: TRBV6-7
D gene: TRBD1
clone size: NA
CDR3 protein: CASSYFGTGVEKLFF
CDR3 DNA: TGTGCCAGCAGCTACTTTGGGACAGGGGTTGAAAAACTGTTTTTT

J gene: TRBJ1-5
V gene: TRBV19
D gene: NA
clone size: NA
CDR3 protein: CASSDSWGGQPQHF
CDR3 DNA: TGTGCCAGTTCCGACAGTTGGGGTGGACAGCCCCAGCATTTT

J gene: TRBJ2-1
V gene: TRBV6-5
D gene: NA
clone size: once
CDR3 protein: CASSPRYGEQFF
CDR3 DNA: TGTGCCAGCTCCCCCCGGTACGGTGAGCAGTTCTTC

J gene: TRBJ1-1
V gene: TRBV28
D gene: NA
clone size: NA
CDR3 protein: CASSLAGANGNTEAFF
CDR3 DNA: TGTGCCAGCAGTTTAGCGGGGGCCAATGGTAACACTGAAGCTTTCTTT

J gene: TRBJ1-1
V gene: TRBV6-5
D gene: NA
clone size: NA
CDR3 protein: CASSYDLIRHGTEAFF
CDR3 DNA: TGTGCCAGCAGTTATGACTTAATAAGGCATGGCACTGAAGCTTTCTTT

J gene: TRBJ2-7
V gene: TRBV5-1
D gene: TRBD1
clone size: NA
CDR3 protein: CASSPSGQGYEQYF
CDR3 DNA: TGCGCCAGCAGCCCTTCGGGACAGGGCTACGAGCAGTACTTC

J gene: TRBJ2-2
V gene: TRBV11-2
D gene: NA
clone size: NA
CDR3 protein: CASSRKGGSGELFF
CDR3 DNA: TGTGCCAGCAGCCGGAAGGGGGGGAGCGGGGAGCTGTTTTTT

J gene: TRBJ2-1
V gene: TRBV7-3
D gene: TRBD2
clone size: NA
CDR3 protein: CASSLNSGGNNEQFF
CDR3 DNA: TGTGCCAGCAGCTTAAATAGCGGGGGGAACAATGAGCAGTTCTTC

J gene: TRBJ2-1
V gene: TRBV7-2
D gene: TRBD2
clone size: NA
CDR3 protein: CASSSDSGRAYEQFF
CDR3 DNA: TGTGCCAGCAGCTCAGATAGCGGGAGGGCCTATGAGCAGTTCTTC

J gene: TRBJ2-1
V gene: TRBV7-9
D gene: TRBD1
clone size: NA
CDR3 protein: CASSSWTGRDEQFF
CDR3 DNA: TGTGCCAGCAGCTCGTGGACAGGGCGGGATGAGCAGTTCTTC

J gene: TRBJ2-7
V gene: TRBV7-6
D gene: NA
clone size: NA
CDR3 protein: CASSLASPYSYEQYF
CDR3 DNA: TGTGCCAGCAGCTTAGCATCACCCTACTCCTACGAGCAGTACTTC

J gene: TRBJ2-3
V gene: TRBV6-1
D gene: TRBD2
clone size: NA
CDR3 protein: CASSDRYGLAGNSDTQYF
CDR3 DNA: TGTGCCAGCAGTGACCGTTATGGACTAGCGGGGAACTCAGATACGCAGTATTTT

J gene: TRBJ2-1
V gene: TRBV5-1
D gene: NA
clone size: NA
CDR3 protein: CASSPSGSAGEQFF
CDR3 DNA: TGCGCCAGCAGCCCCTCCGGGTCCGCCGGGGAGCAGTTCTTC

J gene: TRBJ1-1
V gene: TRBV6-5
D gene: NA
clone size: NA
CDR3 protein: CASINHHRVGTEAFF
CDR3 DNA: TGTGCCAGCATCAACCATCACAGGGTAGGCACTGAAGCTTTCTTT

J gene: TRBJ1-2
V gene: TRBV7-8
D gene: NA
clone size: NA
CDR3 protein: CASSQNRDRGYGYTF
CDR3 DNA: TGTGCCAGCAGCCAAAACAGGGATAGGGGCTATGGCTACACCTTC

J gene: TRBJ2-3
V gene: TRBV5-6
D gene: NA
clone size: NA
CDR3 protein: CASSLGIGGDTQYF
CDR3 DNA: TGTGCCAGCAGCCTAGGAATAGGAGGAGATACGCAGTATTTT

J gene: TRBJ1-1
V gene: TRBV10-3
D gene: NA
clone size: NA
CDR3 protein: CAISEAQGLNTEAFF
CDR3 DNA: TGTGCCATCAGTGAGGCACAGGGTTTGAACACTGAAGCTTTCTTT

J gene: TRBJ2-1
V gene: TRBV19
D gene: NA
clone size: NA
CDR3 protein: CASSSSGYNEQFF
CDR3 DNA: TGTGCCAGTAGTAGTAGCGGCTACAATGAGCAGTTCTTC

J gene: TRBJ1-4
V gene: TRBV28
D gene: NA
clone size: NA
CDR3 protein: CASSLDSPEKLFF
CDR3 DNA: TGTGCCAGCAGTTTAGATAGTCCGGAAAAACTGTTTTTT

J gene: TRBJ1-2
V gene: TRBV29-1
D gene: NA
clone size: NA
CDR3 protein: CSVEETGRDGYTF
CDR3 DNA: TGCAGCGTTGAAGAAACAGGGAGAGATGGCTACACCTTC

J gene: TRBJ2-7
V gene: TRBV7-3
D gene: NA
clone size: NA
CDR3 protein: CASSLTGGGEQYF
CDR3 DNA: TGTGCCAGCAGCTTAACGGGGGGAGGCGAGCAGTACTTC

J gene: TRBJ2-5
V gene: TRBV30
D gene: NA
clone size: NA
CDR3 protein: CAWNQKTVQETQYF
CDR3 DNA: TGTGCCTGGAACCAGAAAACAGTACAAGAGACCCAGTACTTC

J gene: TRBJ1-6
V gene: TRBV7-2
D gene: NA
clone size: once
CDR3 protein: CASSLGPNSPLHF
CDR3 DNA: TGTGCCAGCAGCTTAGGGCCGAATTCACCCCTCCACTTT

J gene: TRBJ2-3
V gene: TRBV11-3
D gene: NA
clone size: NA
CDR3 protein: CASSYHVSDTQYF
CDR3 DNA: TGTGCCAGCAGCTACCACGTAAGCGATACGCAGTATTTT

J gene: TRBJ1-4
V gene: TRBV2
D gene: NA
clone size: NA
CDR3 protein: CASRSEQGGEKLFF
CDR3 DNA: TGTGCCAGCAGGAGTGAACAGGGTGGAGAAAAACTGTTTTTT

J gene: TRBJ2-1
V gene: TRBV6-5
D gene: NA
clone size: NA
CDR3 protein: CASSYWAGEGEQFF
CDR3 DNA: TGTGCCAGCAGTTACTGGGCAGGGGAGGGTGAGCAGTTCTTC

J gene: TRBJ2-1
V gene: TRBV7-6
D gene: TRBD1
clone size: NA
CDR3 protein: CASSDRDRGVEQFF
CDR3 DNA: TGTGCCAGCAGCGACCGGGACAGGGGGGTCGAGCAGTTCTTC

J gene: TRBJ2-1
V gene: TRBV4-1
D gene: NA
clone size: NA
CDR3 protein: CASSQEVRGYNEQFF
CDR3 DNA: TGCGCCAGCAGCCAAGAAGTACGCGGCTACAATGAGCAGTTCTTC

J gene: TRBJ1-2
V gene: TRBV5-1
D gene: TRBD1
clone size: NA
CDR3 protein: CASSYSGTGANYGYTF
CDR3 DNA: TGCGCCAGCAGCTATAGCGGGACAGGGGCTAACTATGGCTACACCTTC

J gene: TRBJ2-3
V gene: TRBV9
D gene: NA
clone size: NA
CDR3 protein: CASSVGQSTDTQYF
CDR3 DNA: TGTGCCAGCAGCGTAGGACAGAGCACAGATACGCAGTATTTT

J gene: TRBJ1-3
V gene: TRBV18
D gene: TRBD1
clone size: NA
CDR3 protein: CASSPRTGVGNTIYF
CDR3 DNA: TGTGCCAGCTCACCACGAACAGGGGTTGGAAACACCATATATTTT

J gene: TRBJ2-1
V gene: TRBV5-1
D gene: TRBD2
clone size: NA
CDR3 protein: CASTGAGGSYNEQFF
CDR3 DNA: TGCGCCAGCACGGGGGCGGGAGGATCCTACAATGAGCAGTTCTTC

J gene: TRBJ1-2
V gene: TRBV6-5
D gene: TRBD1
clone size: NA
CDR3 protein: CASSYNGQGNYGYTF
CDR3 DNA: TGTGCCAGCAGTTACAACGGACAGGGGAACTATGGCTACACCTTC

J gene: TRBJ2-1
V gene: TRBV4-1
D gene: TRBD2
clone size: NA
CDR3 protein: CASSQFTGLANEQFF
CDR3 DNA: TGCGCCAGCAGCCAGTTTACAGGACTAGCGAATGAGCAGTTCTTC

J gene: TRBJ2-7
V gene: TRBV13
D gene: TRBD1
clone size: NA
CDR3 protein: CASSSVETGDEQYF
CDR3 DNA: TGTGCCAGCAGCTCGGTCGAGACAGGGGACGAGCAGTACTTC

J gene: TRBJ1-1
V gene: TRBV28
D gene: NA
clone size: NA
CDR3 protein: CASSLQMNTEAFF
CDR3 DNA: TGTGCCAGCAGTCTTCAGATGAACACTGAAGCTTTCTTT

J gene: TRBJ1-3
V gene: TRBV6-1
D gene: NA
clone size: once
CDR3 protein: CASSEAGGAGNTIYF
CDR3 DNA: TGTGCCAGCAGTGAAGCAGGGGGAGCTGGAAACACCATATATTTT

J gene: TRBJ2-1
V gene: TRBV19
D gene: TRBD1
clone size: NA
CDR3 protein: CASDQGQGYNEQFF
CDR3 DNA: TGTGCCAGTGACCAAGGACAGGGTTACAATGAGCAGTTCTTC

J gene: TRBJ2-7
V gene: TRBV13
D gene: TRBD2
clone size: NA
CDR3 protein: CASSSGLAGSYEQYF
CDR3 DNA: TGTGCCAGCAGCTCAGGACTAGCGGGGTCCTACGAGCAGTACTTC

J gene: TRBJ2-7
V gene: TRBV2
D gene: TRBD1
clone size: NA
CDR3 protein: CATWTGGEQYF
CDR3 DNA: TGTGCCACCTGGACAGGGGGGGAGCAGTACTTC

J gene: TRBJ2-1
V gene: TRBV19
D gene: TRBD2
clone size: NA
CDR3 protein: CASSFSSGKSSYNEQFF
CDR3 DNA: TGTGCCAGTAGTTTCTCTAGCGGAAAGAGCTCCTACAATGAGCAGTTCTTC

J gene: TRBJ1-1
V gene: TRBV27
D gene: TRBD1
clone size: few
CDR3 protein: CASSPGTGNEAFF
CDR3 DNA: TGTGCCAGCAGTCCGGGGACAGGGAATGAAGCTTTCTTT

J gene: TRBJ2-7
V gene: TRBV30
D gene: NA
clone size: NA
CDR3 protein: CAWRASGPTSRYEQYF
CDR3 DNA: TGTGCCTGGAGAGCCTCTGGGCCTACCTCCCGCTACGAGCAGTACTTC

J gene: TRBJ2-2
V gene: TRBV27
D gene: TRBD2
clone size: NA
CDR3 protein: CASSPGLAGLNTGELFF
CDR3 DNA: TGTGCCAGCAGTCCAGGACTAGCGGGACTTAACACCGGGGAGCTGTTTTTT

J gene: TRBJ2-1
V gene: TRBV27
D gene: TRBD2
clone size: NA
CDR3 protein: CASSLSRLAGGHEQFF
CDR3 DNA: TGTGCCAGCAGTTTATCCCGACTAGCGGGGGGGCACGAGCAGTTCTTC

J gene: TRBJ2-2
V gene: TRBV7-3
D gene: NA
clone size: NA
CDR3 protein: CASSPYSGELFF
CDR3 DNA: TGTGCCAGCAGCCCGTATTCCGGGGAGCTGTTTTTT

J gene: TRBJ2-1
V gene: TRBV29-1
D gene: NA
clone size: NA
CDR3 protein: CSVVGDTRPGSIYNEQFF
CDR3 DNA: TGCAGCGTTGTGGGGGACACCCGTCCTGGGTCTATTTACAATGAGCAGTTCTTC

J gene: TRBJ2-3
V gene: TRBV7-9
D gene: NA
clone size: NA
CDR3 protein: CASSSNSGSTDTQYF
CDR3 DNA: TGTGCCAGCAGCTCCAATAGTGGGAGTACGGATACGCAGTATTTT

J gene: TRBJ1-1
V gene: TRBV12-5
D gene: TRBD1
clone size: once
CDR3 protein: CASGLEETGAFEAFF
CDR3 DNA: TGTGCTAGTGGTTTGGAAGAGACAGGGGCGTTTGAAGCTTTCTTT

J gene: TRBJ2-7
V gene: TRBV6-1
D gene: NA
clone size: few
CDR3 protein: CASSEASEPPYEQYF
CDR3 DNA: TGTGCCAGCAGTGAAGCGTCCGAGCCCCCCTACGAGCAGTACTTC

J gene: TRBJ2-5
V gene: TRBV28
D gene: TRBD1
clone size: NA
CDR3 protein: CASTLAGTGETQYF
CDR3 DNA: TGTGCCAGCACCTTGGCAGGGACAGGAGAGACCCAGTACTTC

J gene: TRBJ1-1
V gene: TRBV6-5
D gene: NA
clone size: NA
CDR3 protein: CASSYSSYRATEAFF
CDR3 DNA: TGTGCCAGCAGTTACTCGAGTTACAGGGCTACTGAAGCTTTCTTT

J gene: TRBJ2-3
V gene: TRBV11-1
D gene: NA
clone size: NA
CDR3 protein: CASSFSADTQYF
CDR3 DNA: TGTGCCAGCAGCTTCAGCGCAGATACGCAGTATTTT

J gene: TRBJ2-7
V gene: TRBV5-1
D gene: TRBD1
clone size: NA
CDR3 protein: CASSRTGDYEQYF
CDR3 DNA: TGCGCCAGCAGCCGCACAGGGGATTACGAGCAGTACTTC